This T cell receptor beta chain was observed in a study of blood T cell repertoires in COVID-19. For the study at large: PBMCs, B-cell-depleted T cells, or T cells provided the cDNA or gDNA that made up the material.

Trimming cost V 5 bases and J 5 bases; bases outside gene matches: 8. This CDR3 comprises 14 residues. Germline-derived CDR1 and CDR2 are SGHAT and FQNNGV. Here immunoSEQ multiplex PCR was the method, and the copy in TCRdb shows in-frame clones only, minus some. The data contain around 60,000 clones, 75% to 85% of them seen just once; the ten biggest clones take up under 15%. Specimen: peripheral blood. The gene calls are TRBV11-2 and TRBJ1-1, with TRBD1 matching 7 bases. This sequence was found in an elderly man with acute or convalescent COVID-19. The CDR3 reads CASSRNRGKTEAFF. The CDR3 DNA reads as TGTGCCAGCAGCCGCAACAGGGGAAAGACTGAAGCTTTCTTT.